These 32 T cell receptor beta chains came from one sample sequenced in a study of identical twins. Using its own MiXCR run on the 5' RACE reads, TCRdb lists one record per CDR3 protein. The profile shows about 700,000 distinct CDR3 sequences, approximately 9% of them singletons. A further study also used this sample, focusing on yellow fever vaccine responses in identical twins.

Sequenced material: PBMCs. The receptors here all came from a woman aged 18-35 years in good health.

This clonotype was detected only a few times. This rearrangement joins TRBV6-5 to TRBJ2-3; a possible D gene is TRBD2 (6 bases). V dropped 3 bases and J dropped 0 bases, with 13 bases sitting between them. Germline V CDR1 and CDR2: MNHEY, SVGAGI. The CDR3 consists of 16 residues. For the CDR3, the DNA is TGTGCCAGCAGTTATGGAGGGTTGATGAGCACAGATACGCAGTATTTT. Residues: CASSYGGLMSTDTQYF.

In its sample, this clonotype was seen many times. The chain uses TRBV10-3 and TRBJ1-2; TRBD1 matches at 10 bases. The CDR3 is 17 amino acids. The germline V gene has CDR1 ENHRY and CDR2 SYGVKD. V shed 2 bases, J shed 4 bases, and the junction held 10 bases outside the gene matches. The CDR3 is CAISEAGQGLSGYGYTF. CDR3 DNA: TGTGCCATCAGTGAGGCGGGACAGGGGCTTTCAGGCTATGGCTACACCTTC.

The rearrangement joins TRBV20-1 to TRBJ2-7; D gene uncertain. CDR3 length equals 12 residues. The germline V gene has CDR1 DFQATT and CDR2 SNEGSKA (reference sequence). The germline V and J ends were trimmed by 8 bases and 1 base, with 12 bases remaining between them. Written as DNA, the CDR3 is TGCAGTCCCCGCCAGCATTCCTACGAGCAGTACTTC. Its translation is CSPRQHSYEQYF.

This clonotype was detected a few times. The chain employs TRBV4-2 and TRBJ2-3; 8 bases are shared with TRBD1. The V segment lost 2 bases and the J segment 3 bases; nucleotides outside the gene matches: 7. The CDR3 is 16 amino acids. Per the germline V gene, CDR1 is LGHNA and CDR2 is YNFKEQ. This CDR3 reads CASSQPRQGWTDTQYF. DNA for the CDR3: TGTGCCAGCAGCCAACCCAGACAGGGGTGGACAGATACGCAGTATTTT.

This clonotype was recorded many times. The CDR3 coding sequence is TGTGCCATCAGCGATACTAGCGGGGGGTACAATGAGCAGTTCTTC. Translated: CAISDTSGGYNEQFF. This chain links TRBV10-3 with TRBJ2-1; TRBD2 aligns across 12 bases. The J segment lost 4 bases and the V segment lost 6 bases, leaving 4 bases of the junction unmatched. CDR1 ENHRY and CDR2 SYGVKD come from the germline V gene. This CDR3 is built from 15 residues.

This chain joins TRBV4-3 and TRBJ2-3, with unresolved D. V was pared by 5 bases and J by 1 base, with 10 bases between. Germline lookup yields CDR1 LGHNA and CDR2 YSLEER. The CDR3 is 14 residues long. The CDR3: CASSSTAGTDTQYF. Here the CDR3 DNA reads TGCGCCAGCAGCTCTACGGCGGGCACAGATACGCAGTATTTT.

The V gene is TRBV7-6, the J gene TRBJ1-1; no firm D call. Trimming cost V 5 bases and J 6 bases, with 7 bases left between them. This CDR3 has 11 amino acids. Germline V gene lookup returns CDR1 SGHVS and CDR2 FNYEAQ. CDR3 region: CASSAIAEAFF. Written as DNA, the CDR3 is TGTGCCAGCAGCGCTATCGCTGAAGCTTTCTTT.

This chain uses TRBV5-1 with TRBJ2-3; either TRBD1 or TRBD2 may supply D (6 bases each). The CDR3 sequence is 17 residues long. Germline assignment: CDR1 SGHRS and CDR2 YFSETQ. Trimming left V 0 bases short and J 2 bases short, with 16 bases between. The CDR3 reads CASSLGRGAGHTDTQYF. CDR3 sequence (DNA): TGCGCCAGCAGCTTGGGACGGGGCGCGGGACACACAGATACGCAGTATTTT.

This clonotype was counted a few times. The chain has TRBV6-2 or TRBV6-3 and TRBJ2-7, with 7 bases fitting TRBD2. With 2 bases clipped from V and 2 bases from J, the junction kept 3 bases outside the gene matches. This CDR3 region has 14 residues. CDR1 and CDR2 (germline): MNHEY, SVGEGT. The CDR3 DNA sequence: TGTGCCAGCAGTTACCTAGCGGCCACCTACGAGCAGTACTTC. Its protein is CASSYLAATYEQYF.

This clonotype was recorded at least ten times. The chain employs TRBV6-2 or TRBV6-3 and TRBJ2-1, with TRBD1 as a possible D gene (5 bases). Trimming shortened V by 2 bases and J by 9 bases, and 14 bases separated the two germline ends. This CDR3 spans 14 amino acids. Germline-derived CDR1 and CDR2 are MNHEY and SVGEGT. CDR3 sequence: CASSYRGNFAEQFF. CDR3 coding DNA: TGTGCCAGCAGTTACAGGGGTAATTTTGCTGAGCAGTTCTTC.

This clonotype came up a few times. The chain combines TRBV7-9 with TRBJ1-2; D is possibly TRBD1 (5 bases). The CDR3 extends over 14 amino acids. With 5 bases removed from V and 2 bases from J, the gap between germline ends came to 12 bases. Looked up from germline, CDR1 is SEHNR and CDR2 is FQNEAQ (reference sequence). This chain's CDR3 is CASSINRDNYGYTF. For the CDR3, the DNA is TGTGCCAGCAGCATAAACCGGGACAACTATGGCTACACCTTC.

This clonotype was recorded a few times. The rearrangement uses TRBV12-3 or TRBV12-4 and TRBJ2-3; 10 bases align to TRBD1. This CDR3 has 15 residues. The ends lost 3 bases at V and 4 bases at J; junction bases unmatched: 4. CDR3 sequence: CASSFGTGAADTQYF. The CDR3 coding sequence is TGTGCCAGCAGTTTCGGGACAGGGGCGGCAGATACGCAGTATTTT.

This clonotype was seen many times. This rearrangement joins TRBV12-3 or TRBV12-4 to TRBJ1-5; D possibly corresponds to TRBD1 (6 bases). Trimming took 2 bases from V and 4 from J, leaving 12 bases between them. The CDR3 length is 15 residues. The DNA for the CDR3 is TGTGCCAGCAGTTTATACAGGGACCGTAATCAGCCCCAGCATTTT. Translating gives CASSLYRDRNQPQHF.

This clonotype appeared a few times. The genes are TRBV20-1 and TRBJ2-2, with 8 bases that match TRBD1. There are 15 residues in the CDR3. Germline CDR1 DFQATT, CDR2 SNEGSKA (reference sequence). V lost 6 bases to trimming and J lost 2 bases; unmatched junction nucleotides: 8. The CDR3 sequence is CSAESRGLNTGELFF. For the CDR3, the DNA is TGCAGTGCGGAATCCAGGGGGCTAAACACCGGGGAGCTGTTTTTT.

The chain carries TRBV28 and TRBJ2-5, with D uncertain. The CDR3 is made up of 10 amino acids. Germline CDR1 is MDHEN and CDR2 is SYDVKM. V dropped 4 bases and J dropped 7 bases, with 4 bases sitting between them. The CDR3 sequence: CASSSGTQYF. In nucleotides, the CDR3 is TGTGCCAGCAGTTCGGGGACCCAGTACTTC. Filled out from reference TRBV28 and TRBJ2-5, the complete variable domain reads DVKVTQSSRYLVKRTGEKVFLECVQDMDHENMFWYRQDPGLGLRLIYFSYDVKMKEKGDIPEGYSVSREKKERFSLILESASTNQTSMYLCASSSGTQYFGPGTRLLVL.

The chain has TRBV5-1 and TRBJ2-5; 10 nucleotides line up with TRBD2. After removal of 2 bases from V and 5 bases from J, the junction contained 12 bases not matched to a gene. The CDR3 totals 17 residues. Germline CDR1 and CDR2: SGHRS and YFSETQ. CDR3 amino acids: CASSLEPAGGLSETQYF. The CDR3 nucleotides read TGCGCCAGCAGCTTAGAACCAGCGGGGGGGTTGTCGGAGACCCAGTACTTC.

The chain recombines TRBV6-5 with TRBJ1-6; tentative D call: TRBD1 (6 bases). Germline V gene lookup returns CDR1 MNHEY and CDR2 SVGAGI. Trimming removed 0 bases from V and 10 bases from J, with 13 bases in between. CDR3 length: 15 amino acids. CDR3 bases: TGTGCCAGCAGTTACTCCCAGGGGCCTGGCTCACCCCTCCACTTT. This sequence encodes CASSYSQGPGSPLHF.

There are a few counts of this clonotype. V usage is TRBV11-3 and J usage is TRBJ2-1; 10 nucleotides line up with TRBD2. The CDR3 loop spans 17 amino acids. Germline CDR1 reads SGHNT; CDR2 reads YENEEA. V lost 1 base and J lost 5; bases outside the gene matches: 8. In DNA, the CDR3 is TGTGCCAGCAGCTTAGGAGGACGGCTAGCGGGGGACAATGAGCAGTTCTTC. As protein: CASSLGGRLAGDNEQFF.

This chain connects TRBV2 to TRBJ2-7; 9 bases line up with TRBD2. Germline V gene lookup returns CDR1 SNHLY and CDR2 FYNNEI. The V segment lost 4 bases and the J segment 2 bases; nucleotides outside the gene matches: 6. The CDR3 is 15 residues long. The CDR3 sequence: CASSGGSGGTYEQYF. The CDR3 DNA reads TGTGCCAGCAGTGGGGGTAGCGGGGGAACCTACGAGCAGTACTTC.

This clonotype was seen ten or more times. V gene TRBV4-2 combines with J gene TRBJ2-4; 12 positions agree with TRBD2. The CDR3 loop spans 18 amino acids. The V and J ends lost 4 bases and 0 bases, in that order; junction bases with no gene match: 7. CDR1 is LGHNA and CDR2 is YNFKEQ in the germline V gene. DNA for the CDR3: TGTGCCAGCAGCCCCCAGACTAGCGGGGGCCTAGCCAAAAACATTCAGTACTTC. Amino acid sequence: CASSPQTSGGLAKNIQYF.

In this sample, this clonotype turned up a few times. The chain recombines TRBV10-3 with TRBJ2-3; 12 bases are shared with TRBD2. The CDR3 consists of 16 residues. The J segment lost 0 bases and the V segment lost 4 bases, leaving 2 bases of the junction unmatched. Per the germline V gene, CDR1 is ENHRY and CDR2 is SYGVKD. The DNA of the CDR3 is TGTGCCATCAGTGGCGGACTAGCGGGGAGCACAGATACGCAGTATTTT. Its translation is CAISGGLAGSTDTQYF.

The chain joins TRBV28 to TRBJ2-7; 14 bases line up with TRBD2. The CDR3 contains 14 residues. Germline CDR1 reads MDHEN; CDR2 reads SYDVKM. V was clipped by 6 bases and J by 6 bases; unmatched bases: 4. CDR3 DNA sequence: TGTGCCAGCAGACCGGGACTAGCGGGGGTCGAGCAGTACTTC. This encodes CASRPGLAGVEQYF.

The chain combines TRBV9 with TRBJ2-1, with D possibly matching TRBD2 (5 bases). The CDR3 length is 15 residues. From germline, CDR1 is SGDLS and CDR2 YYNGEE. V lost 0 bases and J 2 bases, leaving 9 bases between the germline ends. The CDR3 protein is CASSVEEGAYNEQFF. The CDR3 bases are TGTGCCAGCAGCGTAGAAGAGGGAGCCTACAATGAGCAGTTCTTC.

The sample holds a few counts of this clonotype. This chain connects TRBV9 to TRBJ1-2, with a weak D call TRBD1 (6 bases). The CDR3 sequence is 15 residues long. V was trimmed by 0 bases and J by 3 bases, leaving 12 bases between them. The germline V gene has CDR1 SGDLS and CDR2 YYNGEE. CDR3 coding DNA: TGTGCCAGCAGCGTAGTGGGCTCAGGGGACTATGGCTACACCTTC. Its protein is CASSVVGSGDYGYTF.

This clonotype has a handful of counts. The CDR3 DNA reads as TGTGCCAGCAGCCCCCCGACAGGGGATTTTAGCAATCAGCCCCAGCATTTT. Its translation: CASSPPTGDFSNQPQHF. The chain is built from TRBV7-2 and TRBJ1-5; 8 bases fit TRBD1. Per germline, CDR1 SGHTA and CDR2 FQGNSA. V shed 5 bases and J 0 bases; nucleotides not matched to a gene: 9. CDR3 size: 17 residues.

This clonotype occurred a few times. J is TRBJ2-7 and V is TRBV9; TRBD2 aligns across 7 bases. Germline CDR1 is SGDLS and CDR2 is YYNGEE. V lost 0 bases to trimming and J lost 1 base; unmatched junction nucleotides: 7. CDR3 length: 16 amino acids. The CDR3 coding sequence is TGTGCCAGCAGCGTAGAAGGGAGCGGGGATTCCTACGAGCAGTACTTC. This gives the protein CASSVEGSGDSYEQYF.

The rearrangement links TRBV27 to TRBJ2-7, with D perhaps matching TRBD2 (6 bases). The V end lost 8 bases, the J end lost 5 bases, and 13 bases lay between the germline ends. This CDR3 region has 12 residues. The germline V gene has CDR1 MNHEY and CDR2 SMNVEV (reference sequence). DNA of the CDR3: TGTGCCAGCTGGACTAATCCGAACGAGCAGTACTTC. Translating gives CASWTNPNEQYF.

As for this clonotype: A much larger clone sits a single nucleotide away, making a read error possible. V is TRBV12-3 or TRBV12-4 and J is TRBJ2-1, with D possibly TRBD2 on 7 matching bases. CDR3 length: 14 residues. Written as DNA, the CDR3 is TGTGCCAGCAGTTTTGTCGGGGGGCAAAGTGAGCAGTTGTTC. Translated, it gives CASSFVGGQSEQLF.

V usage is TRBV6-1 and J usage is TRBJ2-5; D gene uncertain. CDR1 and CDR2 (germline): MNHNS, SASEGT. There are 13 residues in the CDR3. Trimming stripped 5 bases from V and 1 base from J, with 8 bases between. Here the CDR3 reads CASSIGPQETQYF. In nucleotides, the CDR3 is TGTGCCAGCAGTATAGGACCCCAAGAGACCCAGTACTTC.

This chain joins TRBV6-1 and TRBJ2-5, with D perhaps matching TRBD2 (5 bases). Deletions cut 6 bases from V and 4 bases from J, with 18 bases between. The CDR3 covers 15 residues. The V gene's germline CDR1 is MNHNS and CDR2 SASEGT. The CDR3 coding sequence is TGTGCCAGCAGGGAGGAGACTACCCGGGGAGAGACCCAGTACTTC. Amino acid sequence: CASREETTRGETQYF.

This clonotype was seen repeatedly, ten times or more. The rearrangement links TRBV6-2 or TRBV6-3 to TRBJ2-3, with unresolved D. Germline-derived CDR1 and CDR2 are MNHEY and SVGEGT. V was shortened by 2 bases and J by 3 bases, with 12 bases between the two germline ends. CDR3 size: 15 residues. CDR3 nucleotides: TGTGCCAGCAGTTACGATCCAGCGCCAACAGATACGCAGTATTTT. Translation: CASSYDPAPTDTQYF.

This sequence joins TRBV7-3 and TRBJ2-7, with 10 bases lining up with TRBD2. The CDR3 spans 18 residues. Germline trimming cut 1 base from V and 4 bases from J; bases unmatched to any gene: 13. Germline CDR1 is SGHTA and CDR2 is FQGTGA. As DNA, the CDR3 is TGTGCCAGCAGCTTAAGGGTTACTAGCGGGGAGTTGGCATACGAGCAGTACTTC. Translated: CASSLRVTSGELAYEQYF.